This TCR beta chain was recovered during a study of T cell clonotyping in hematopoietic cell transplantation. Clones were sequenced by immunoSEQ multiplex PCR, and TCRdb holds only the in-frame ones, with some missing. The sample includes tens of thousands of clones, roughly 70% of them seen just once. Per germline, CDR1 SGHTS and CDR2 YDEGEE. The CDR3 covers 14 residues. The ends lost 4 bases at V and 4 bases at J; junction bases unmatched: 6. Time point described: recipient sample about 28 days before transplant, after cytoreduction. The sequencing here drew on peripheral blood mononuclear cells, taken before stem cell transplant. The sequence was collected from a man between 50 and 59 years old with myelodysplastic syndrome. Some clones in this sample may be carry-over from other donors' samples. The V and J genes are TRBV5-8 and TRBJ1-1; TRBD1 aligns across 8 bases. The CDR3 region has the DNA TGTGCCAGCAGCCCAGGGGGCGCGGGCACTGAAGCTTTCTTT. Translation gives CASSPGGAGTEAFF.